The 9 T cell receptor beta chains presented below share a single source sample, sequenced in a study of cytomegalovirus exposure and HLA in healthy donors. This PCR relied on a set of 60 Vbeta primers and 13 Jbeta primers. Assay used: immunoSEQ multiplex PCR; TCRdb lists only in-frame clones, some missing. The table has around 150,000 clones, roughly 70% seen once. Sequencing used PBMCs. The receptors derive from a man aged 35 to 55 in good health and CMV-seronegative.

The J gene is TRBJ1-1, the V gene TRBV7-3; D remains ambiguous. Trimming shortened V by 5 bases and J by 0 bases, and 10 bases separated the two germline ends. Germline lookup yields CDR1 SGHTA and CDR2 FQGTGA. The CDR3 runs to 14 residues. The CDR3 loop reads CASSPHQMNTEAFF. The DNA for the CDR3 is TGTGCCAGCAGCCCCCACCAGATGAACACTGAAGCTTTCTTT.

This clone occurred once. The chain uses TRBV13 and TRBJ1-1, with TRBD1 identical over 11 bases. This CDR3 contains 15 residues. Germline CDR1 PRHDT, CDR2 FYEKMQ (reference sequence). Trimming removed 3 bases from V and 7 bases from J; junction bases left unmatched: 7. In nucleotides, the CDR3 is TGTGCCAGCAGCTTCGGACAGGGGGCTTACGTTGAAGCTTTCTTT. It translates to CASSFGQGAYVEAFF.

The DNA of the CDR3 is TGTGCCATCAAGTCGGGCGGGGAAGTGGGCTACGAGCAGTACTTC. Its protein product is CAIKSGGEVGYEQYF. The V call is TRBV10-3, the J call TRBJ2-7; tentatively, D is TRBD2 (6 bases). The ends were cut back, 7 bases at V and 3 bases at J, with 19 bases in the middle. Germline V lookup: CDR1 ENHRY, CDR2 SYGVKD. CDR3 length equals 15 residues.

This rearrangement joins TRBV30 to TRBJ1-4; possibly TRBD1 for D (6 bases). With 2 bases removed from V and 2 bases from J, the gap between germline ends came to 21 bases. The germline V gene has CDR1 GTSNPN and CDR2 SVGIG (reference sequence). This CDR3 spans 18 amino acids. CDR3 protein: CAWSKVQGRFDTNEKLFF. Written as DNA, the CDR3 is TGTGCCTGGAGTAAGGTACAGGGTAGGTTCGACACTAATGAAAAACTGTTTTTT.

This chain joins TRBV7-9 and TRBJ2-7, with 7 nucleotides matching TRBD1. The germline gives CDR1 SEHNR, CDR2 FQNEAQ (reference sequence). The CDR3 extends over 14 amino acids. Trimming at V came to 5 bases and at J to 5 bases, leaving 9 bases not matched to a gene. CDR3 sequence (DNA): TGTGCCAGCAGCATTTGGGGGACAGTTAACGAGCAGTACTTC. The encoded protein is CASSIWGTVNEQYF. The full variable domain, its missing parts supplied by reference TRBV7-9 and TRBJ2-7, is DTGVSQNPRHKITKRGQNVTFRCDPISEHNRLYWYRQTLGQGPEFLTYFQNEAQLEKSRLLSDRFSAERPKGSFSTLEIQRTEQGDSAMYLCASSIWGTVNEQYFGPGTRLTVT.

V gene TRBV5-1 combines with J gene TRBJ1-1; tentatively, D is TRBD1 (6 bases). Trimming took 0 bases from V and 4 from J, leaving 7 bases between them. The CDR3 sequence is 13 residues long. Germline V gene lookup returns CDR1 SGHRS and CDR2 YFSETQ. The CDR3 nucleotides are TGCGCCAGCAGCTTGGCAGGGGTCACTGAAGCTTTCTTT. It specifies CASSLAGVTEAFF.

The gene calls are TRBV9 and TRBJ2-3; 9 positions match TRBD2. In germline, CDR1 is SGDLS, CDR2 YYNGEE. V trimming: 0 bases; J trimming: 3 bases; junction bases outside the gene matches: 8. The CDR3 runs to 17 residues. CDR3 nucleotides: TGTGCCAGCAGCGTAGCTCCGAGCGGGAGGATAACAGATACGCAGTATTTT. Translating it yields CASSVAPSGRITDTQYF.

This chain joins TRBV21-1 and TRBJ2-7; the table's TRBD1 call for D was not verified on the DNA. TRBV21-1 is an annotated pseudogene. The length of the CDR3 is 14 residues. For the CDR3, the DNA is TGTGCCAGCAGCCCCCGGGACAGGGTCAGGGAGCAGTACTTC. Amino acids: CASSPRDRVREQYF.

The V gene is TRBV6-5, the J gene TRBJ1-2, with D maybe TRBD1 (5 bases). In germline, CDR1 is MNHEY, CDR2 SVGAGI. Trimming pared 5 bases from V and 6 bases from J, leaving 19 bases between. The CDR3 is 15 amino acids. The CDR3 protein is CASSTLAGRSNGYTF. The CDR3 DNA is TGTGCCAGCAGTACCCTCGCGGGACGCAGTAATGGCTACACCTTC.